Listed here are 3 T cell receptor beta chains from one sample, sequenced in a study of blood T cell repertoires in COVID-19. The repertoire was sequenced with immunoSEQ multiplex PCR; TCRdb's copy has only in-frame clones and lacks some. The data show some 98,000 clones, about 80% seen once. Source material: peripheral blood. Receptor source: a human donor in a cohort sampled during active COVID-19.

The chain employs TRBV28 and TRBJ1-5; the D is unclear. Per germline, CDR1 MDHEN and CDR2 SYDVKM. The CDR3 consists of 12 residues. Trimming cost V 6 bases and J 7 bases, with 10 bases left between them. The DNA for the CDR3 is TGTGCCAGCAGACCAGAGGAACAGCCCCAGCATTTT. The encoded protein is CASRPEEQPQHF.

The chain links TRBV25-1 to TRBJ2-7; a weak D match, TRBD2 (6 bases). Trimming shortened V by 6 bases and J by 5 bases, and 17 bases separated the two germline ends. This CDR3 has 14 residues. Germline-derived CDR1 and CDR2 are MGHDK and SYGVNS. Written as DNA, the CDR3 is TGTGCCAGCAGATCCCCAGGTTGGACTAACGAGCAGTACTTC. Its protein is CASRSPGWTNEQYF.

The genes are TRBV5-5 and TRBJ2-7, with a tentative D call TRBD1 (5 bases). In germline, CDR1 is SGHKS, CDR2 YYEKEE (reference sequence). Trimming left V 0 bases short and J 6 bases short, with 10 bases between. The CDR3 consists of 13 residues. For the CDR3, the DNA is TGTGCCAGCAGCTTGGGGTGGGGCGCCGAGCAGTACTTC. This sequence encodes CASSLGWGAEQYF. Full variable domain (outside the CDR3, taken from reference TRBV5-5 and TRBJ2-7): DAGVTQSPTHLIKTRGQQVTLRCSPISGHKSVSWYQQVLGQGPQFIFQYYEKEERGRGNFPDRFSARQFPNYSSELNVNALLLGDSALYLCASSLGWGAEQYFGPGTRLTVT.